Below, 24 T cell receptor beta chains from the same sample are listed, as sequenced in a study of blood T cells in healthy people across ages. For the second PCR, which ran for about 6 to 11 cycles, a sample-barcoded 5' primer and a J-beta primer mix were used. In TCRdb, the 5' RACE reads were re-called with MiXCR into one record per CDR3 protein. The repertoire holds fewer than 900,000 distinct CDR3 sequences, with about 42% as singletons. The material sequenced was blood. These receptors all come from a woman aged 55-70 years in good health.

This chain uses TRBV20-1 with TRBJ2-7, with D tentatively TRBD1 or TRBD2 (5 bases each). The CDR3 has 12 amino acids. Trimming cost V 6 bases and J 5 bases, with 14 bases left between them. Germline-derived CDR1 and CDR2 are DFQATT and SNEGSKA (reference sequence). The CDR3 is CSAPGTLNEQYF. The CDR3 DNA reads as TGCAGTGCGCCCGGGACGCTGAACGAGCAGTACTTC.

This clonotype came up once. The chain employs TRBV13 and TRBJ2-2, with 12 bases fitting TRBD2. CDR3 length: 16 residues. Trimming took 5 bases from V and 4 from J; bases not matched to a gene: 5. Germline CDR1 and CDR2: PRHDT and FYEKMQ (reference sequence). This chain's CDR3 is CASSLSSGGATGELFF. In DNA form, the CDR3 reads TGTGCCAGCAGCCTCTCTAGCGGGGGGGCCACCGGGGAGCTGTTTTTT. Combining the CDR3 with reference TRBV13 and TRBJ2-2 gives the whole variable domain AAGVIQSPRHLIKEKRETATLKCYPIPRHDTVYWYQQGPGQDPQFLISFYEKMQSDKGSIPDRFSAQQFSDYHSELNMSSLELGDSALYFCASSLSSGGATGELFFGEGSRLTVL.

The genes are TRBV4-2 and TRBJ1-2, with TRBD1 matching 9 bases. Germline-derived CDR1 and CDR2 are LGHNA and YNFKEQ. The CDR3 contains 15 residues. J gave up 7 bases and V 0 bases, and 6 bases lay outside the gene matches. The DNA for the CDR3 is TGTGCCAGCAGCCAAGATGGGACAGGGCTAAGTGGCTACACCTTC. Protein product: CASSQDGTGLSGYTF.

This clonotype showed up just a few times. This chain uses TRBV27 with TRBJ2-2; 8 bases match TRBD2. The V gene end was trimmed by 6 bases and the J gene end by 5 bases; junction bases not matched to a gene: 5. Germline-derived CDR1 and CDR2 are MNHEY and SMNVEV (reference sequence). The CDR3 totals 14 residues. CDR3 sequence (DNA): TGTGCCAGCAGGACAATAGCGGGGACCGGGGAGCTGTTTTTT. It translates to CASRTIAGTGELFF.

About this clonotype itself: This may be a read error, as it is one base from a much larger clone. J is TRBJ2-3 and V is TRBV2, with TRBD2 matching 7 bases. The trim removed 3 bases at V and 3 bases at J, leaving 6 bases unmatched. This CDR3 contains 15 residues. Germline-derived CDR1 and CDR2 are SNHLY and FYNNEI. CDR3 sequence reads: CASSDVGGTTDTQYF. The CDR3 nucleotides read TGTGCCAGCAGTGATGTGGGAGGGACTACAGATACGCAGTATTTT.

This clonotype showed up just a few times. The gene calls are TRBV6-1 and TRBJ2-1, with 8 nucleotides matching TRBD2. The trim removed 7 bases at V and 2 bases at J, leaving 16 bases unmatched. Germline CDR1 MNHNS, CDR2 SASEGT. CDR3 length equals 18 residues. The CDR3 DNA reads as TGTGCCAGCAACTTTGAAGCGGGGGCCCCTCGTACCTACAATGAGCAGTTCTTC. Its translation is CASNFEAGAPRTYNEQFF.

The chain couples TRBV6-6 to TRBJ2-1; perhaps TRBD2 as D (6 bases). CDR3 size: 13 residues. Germline-derived CDR1 and CDR2 are MNHNY and SVGAGI (reference sequence). Trimming left V 1 base short and J 15 bases short, with 16 bases between. The CDR3 loop is CASSYLSPGEAFF. In nucleotides, the CDR3 is TGTGCCAGCAGTTACTTGAGTCCGGGAGAGGCGTTCTTC.

The genes are TRBV5-1 and TRBJ1-5; D unclear. Germline CDR1 reads SGHRS; CDR2 reads YFSETQ. The CDR3 sequence is 14 residues long. Trimming removed 5 bases at V and 3 bases at J, with 12 bases between. CDR3 bases: TGCGCCAGCAGGTCCTCGGAAGCCAATCAGCCCCAGCATTTT. Protein sequence: CASRSSEANQPQHF.

V and J are TRBV7-9 and TRBJ2-1; 7 bases line up with TRBD2. This CDR3 region has 15 residues. The germline gives CDR1 SEHNR, CDR2 FQNEAQ (reference sequence). Germline trimming cut 5 bases from V and 12 bases from J; bases unmatched to any gene: 16. The CDR3 spells CASSPGGGSRFMQFF. The CDR3 DNA reads TGTGCCAGCAGCCCTGGGGGGGGGAGCCGCTTTATGCAGTTCTTC.

The CDR3 region is CSARDGVHQSYEQYF. In DNA, the CDR3 is TGCAGTGCTAGAGATGGTGTTCACCAATCCTACGAGCAGTACTTC. The chain carries TRBV20-1 and TRBJ2-7; D uncertain. V was trimmed by 0 bases and J by 1 base, leaving 13 bases between them. The CDR3 is 15 amino acids. CDR1 is DFQATT and CDR2 is SNEGSKA in the germline V gene (reference sequence).

The chain is built from TRBV7-8 and TRBJ2-1, with D uncertain. The germline CDR1 and CDR2 sequences are SGHVS and FQNEAQ. This CDR3 contains 13 residues. V lost 5 bases, J lost 5 bases, and 10 bases lay in between. The CDR3 is CASSHDVHNEQFF. In nucleotides, the CDR3 is TGTGCCAGCAGCCACGACGTGCACAATGAGCAGTTCTTC.

The V gene is TRBV3-1, the J gene TRBJ2-3; TRBD2 matches 10 bases. In germline, CDR1 is LGHDT, CDR2 YNNKEL (reference sequence). This CDR3 is built from 17 residues. V dropped 0 bases and J dropped 4; count of bases not matched to a gene: 7. The CDR3 DNA follows: TGTGCCAGCAGCCAAGATTTGCCGGGACTAGCGTCAGATACGCAGTATTTT. It codes for CASSQDLPGLASDTQYF.

The chain carries TRBV6-5 and TRBJ2-7, with a weak D call TRBD1 (5 bases). The germline CDR1 and CDR2 sequences are MNHEY and SVGAGI. This CDR3 is 14 amino acids long. The ends were cut back, 6 bases at V and 0 bases at J, with 12 bases in the middle. The CDR3 nucleotides read TGTGCCAGCAGCACAGGCATACCCTCCTACGAGCAGTACTTC. Protein sequence: CASSTGIPSYEQYF.

The chain couples TRBV20-1 to TRBJ1-2; 8 positions match TRBD1. V lost 5 bases to trimming and J lost 4 bases; unmatched junction nucleotides: 9. Germline lookup yields CDR1 DFQATT and CDR2 SNEGSKA (reference sequence). The CDR3 sequence is 14 residues long. The CDR3 reads CSAPGQGGGYGYTF. The DNA of the CDR3 is TGCAGTGCTCCTGGACAGGGAGGAGGCTATGGCTACACCTTC.

The rearrangement uses TRBV4-1 and TRBJ1-2; no definite D call. Germline V gene data show CDR1 as MGHRA and CDR2 as YSYEKL. V shed 0 bases and J shed 6 bases, with 8 bases lying between them. There are 13 residues in the CDR3. CDR3 in amino acids: CASSQDRGNGYTF. The CDR3 coding sequence is TGCGCCAGCAGCCAAGATCGTGGGAATGGCTACACCTTC.

J is TRBJ2-1 and V is TRBV10-3, with D maybe TRBD1 (7 bases). CDR1 and CDR2 from the germline V gene are ENHRY and SYGVKD. V was pared by 2 bases and J by 7 bases, with 12 bases between. This CDR3 region has 14 residues. The CDR3 sequence: CAISENRGGNEQFF. The CDR3 nucleotides are TGTGCCATCAGTGAGAACAGGGGAGGTAATGAGCAGTTCTTC.

The V and J genes are TRBV20-1 and TRBJ2-3; D gene ambiguous. Germline V gene lookup returns CDR1 DFQATT and CDR2 SNEGSKA (reference sequence). The CDR3 runs 15 residues. V gave up 6 bases and J gave up 3 bases, with 19 bases separating them. The CDR3 loop reads CSARTTGPGTDTQYF. In DNA form, the CDR3 reads TGCAGTGCCAGAACAACGGGCCCCGGAACAGATACGCAGTATTTT.

This clonotype was detected a few times. The junction shows a germline mismatch at one end, possibly a read error. The genes are TRBV7-7 and TRBJ2-1; 14 bases are a match to TRBD2. Germline V CDR1 and CDR2: SSHAT, FNYEAQ (reference sequence). This CDR3 has 16 amino acids. The CDR3 nucleotides are TGTGCTAGCAGCCCCGGACTAGCGGGAGGTATCTATGAGCAGTTCTTC. It translates to CASSPGLAGGIYEQFF.

This sequence joins TRBV9 and TRBJ2-7; D possibly corresponds to TRBD1 (8 bases). The CDR3 is made up of 16 amino acids. Germline V CDR1 and CDR2: SGDLS, YYNGEE. Trimming cost V 0 bases and J 3 bases, with 16 bases left between them. The CDR3, as DNA: TGTGCCAGCAGCGTAGCTACAGGGGGGGGTATCTACGAGCAGTACTTC. Translation gives CASSVATGGGIYEQYF.

This clonotype was seen a handful of times. The V call is TRBV6-2 or TRBV6-3, the J call TRBJ2-5; possible D gene TRBD2, 6 bases. The length of the CDR3 is 15 residues. V lost 0 bases and J 5 bases, leaving 13 bases between the germline ends. CDR1 is MNHEY, CDR2 SVGEGT, per germline. The CDR3: CASSYSYGGTETQYF. For the CDR3, the DNA is TGTGCCAGCAGTTACTCATATGGGGGGACGGAGACCCAGTACTTC.

Points on this clonotype: A much larger clone sits a single nucleotide away, making a read error possible. The chain recombines TRBV7-2 with TRBJ1-4, with a possible D match to TRBD1 (5 bases). CDR1 is SGHTA and CDR2 is FQGNSA in the germline V gene. There are 15 residues in the CDR3. As DNA, the CDR3 is TGTGCCAGCAGCTTATTTAAGGGGACTAATGGAAAACTGTTTTTT. Its translation: CASSLFKGTNGKLFF.

This rearrangement joins TRBV20-1 to TRBJ2-2, with D tentatively TRBD2 (6 bases). The CDR3 covers 14 residues. Germline assignment: CDR1 DFQATT and CDR2 SNEGSKA (reference sequence). DNA of the CDR3: TGCAGCGTCCCGGGACTGGGGGACACCGGGGAGCTGTTTTTT. Protein sequence: CSVPGLGDTGELFF.

The table lists this clonotype with a count of one. The rearrangement joins TRBV20-1 to TRBJ2-3; the D gene is possibly TRBD2 (5 bases). CDR3 length: 15 amino acids. V was cut by 0 bases and J by 0 bases, with 10 bases left in between. Germline V CDR1 and CDR2: DFQATT, SNEGSKA (reference sequence). The CDR3: CSARDTRLSTDTQYF. In DNA, the CDR3 is TGCAGTGCTAGAGATACTAGATTGAGCACAGATACGCAGTATTTT.

This chain links TRBV5-1 with TRBJ2-3, with 15 bases fitting TRBD2. CDR1 is SGHRS and CDR2 is YFSETQ in the germline V gene. Germline trimming cut 4 bases from V and 2 bases from J; bases unmatched to any gene: 11. The CDR3 runs 19 residues. The CDR3 region is CASSGTGTSGGFFTDTQYF. The CDR3 nucleotides are TGCGCCAGCAGCGGAACTGGGACTAGCGGGGGGTTCTTCACAGATACGCAGTATTTT.